This T cell receptor beta chain was profiled in a study of Tregs in tolerant kidney transplant recipients. General observations from the study: Validation in larger populations is needed because few patients were studied.

About this clone itself: As yet, its antigen is unknown.

Mixed chimerism was transient after nonmyeloablative marrow transplants from related graft donors. Profiling relied on immunoSEQ multiplex PCR, and the TCRdb table lists in-frame clones only, not all of them. The sample has some 25,000 clones. Sequenced here: CD4+ T cells from blood (PBMCs), sampled 6 months after the transplant. This TCR was recovered from a human patient who received a combined kidney and bone marrow transplant. The graft donor may have contributed some T cells.

The chain's CDR3 is CASSSSGGPDTQYF. Partial CDR3 DNA: TGCGCCAGCAGCAGTAGCGGGGGTCCCGATACG. The chain recombines TRBV5-1 with TRBJ2-3; 9 bases line up with TRBD2. Read coverage stops 3 residues before the CDR3 terminus; the germline J gene supplies the remainder. Germline loops: CDR1 SGHRS, CDR2 YFSETQ. With 4 bases clipped from V and 6 bases from J, the junction kept 6 bases outside the gene matches. CDR3 length equals 14 residues.